This T cell receptor (beta chain) was identified during a study of blood T cell repertoires in COVID-19. Study details: COVID-19 samples collected from the United States, Italy and Spain covered acute and convalescent phases.

The method was immunoSEQ multiplex PCR; TCRdb's version includes in-frame clones alone and lacks a portion of them. In the table there are 200,000 to 300,000 clones, 65% to 85% of which are singletons. Trimming at V came to 5 bases and at J to 2 bases, leaving 7 bases not matched to a gene. Germline V gene data show CDR1 as LNHDA and CDR2 as SQIVND (reference sequence). The CDR3 contains 16 residues. This receptor was identified in a woman between 35 and 50 years old who had recovered from COVID-19. The V and J genes are TRBV19 and TRBJ2-1, with 9 bases matching TRBD1. Material: peripheral blood. The CDR3 bases are TGTGCCAGTAGTTTCCTCCGGACAGGGGCCTACAATGAGCAGTTCTTC. Encoded protein: CASSFLRTGAYNEQFF.